This T cell receptor (beta chain) was recorded in a study of a mutant IDH1 vaccine in newly diagnosed glioma. Study-wide background: Onset of vaccination occurred 4-6 weeks following radiotherapy alone, or with temozolomide cycles. The therapy given earlier, which was standard therapy, consisted of radiotherapy, temozolomide, or both, and most of the patients received both.

CDR3 length equals 14 residues. Trimming removed 3 bases from V and 7 bases from J, with 16 bases in between. Germline CDR1 SGHRS, CDR2 YFSETQ. This clone was seen a single time. Its antigen is undetermined. TCRdb's copy holds only in-frame clones and misses some; the assay was immunoSEQ multiplex PCR. The sample holds tens of thousands of clones, around 84% seen once. Study-wide points: Overall, about 92% of patients had vaccine-induced immune responses.

Time point denoted: week 35, safety follow-up. Doses comprised 300 ug of mutant IDH1 20-mer peptide each, plus topical imiquimod. The genes are TRBV5-1 and TRBJ2-5; maybe TRBD1 (5 bases). The source of this sequence is a man between 25 and 39 years old with glioma. This specimen was PBMCs, taken from a glioma patient whose treatment included an IDH1 peptide vaccine. The CDR3 sequence is CASSSTPFRATQYF. The CDR3 DNA follows: TGCGCCAGCAGCTCGACCCCCTTCAGGGCGACCCAGTACTTC.